The 28 T cell receptor beta chains in this list originate from one sample, sequenced in a study of shared clonotypes between healthy human individuals. Cells designated naive CD8 were CD45RO-negative and were positively selected for CCR7, with terminally differentiated effector memory CD45RA+ cells excluded. The repertoire was sequenced with immunoSEQ multiplex PCR; TCRdb's copy has only in-frame clones and lacks some. The table lists some 2 million clones, roughly 94% of them singletons. Sequenced: naive CD8+ T cells sorted from blood. All receptors derive from a man younger than 30 in good health.

Concerning this clone: The same CDR3 can be traced to other DNA sequences in this sample. The V call is TRBV19, the J call TRBJ2-2, with D unclear. The germline V and J ends were trimmed by 6 bases and 4 bases, with 6 bases remaining between them. The CDR3 extends over 12 amino acids. The germline gives CDR1 LNHDA, CDR2 SQIVND (reference sequence). In DNA form, the CDR3 reads TGTGCCAGTAGAGGTCTCACCGGGGAGCTGTTTTTT. Translating it yields CASRGLTGELFF.

As for this clone: The sample carries other DNA sequences with the same CDR3. The chain carries TRBV5-1 and TRBJ1-6; D is uncertain. This CDR3 is built from 16 residues. CDR1 is SGHRS and CDR2 is YFSETQ in the germline V gene. The germline V and J ends were trimmed by 0 bases and 0 bases, with 7 bases remaining between them. Written as DNA, the CDR3 is TGCGCCAGCAGCTTGGTTGGGGACTCCTATAATTCACCCCTCCACTTT. Protein product: CASSLVGDSYNSPLHF. Using reference TRBV5-1 and TRBJ1-6 for the parts outside the CDR3, the full variable domain is KAGVTQTPRYLIKTRGQQVTLSCSPISGHRSVSWYQQTPGQGLQFLFEYFSETQRNKGNFPGRFSGRQFSNSRSEMNVSTLELGDSALYLCASSLVGDSYNSPLHFGNGTRLTVT.

The chain has TRBV9 and TRBJ2-7; a weak D match, TRBD1 (6 bases). Trimming shortened V by 0 bases and J by 1 base, and 11 bases separated the two germline ends. This CDR3 contains 15 residues. The germline gives CDR1 SGDLS, CDR2 YYNGEE. The CDR3 here is CASSVEGTPSYEQYF. The CDR3 bases are TGTGCCAGCAGCGTAGAGGGGACACCTTCCTACGAGCAGTACTTC.

To note about this clone: Additional DNA sequences in this sample encode the identical CDR3. The chain couples TRBV30 to TRBJ1-2; D not certain. The CDR3 length is 13 residues. From germline, CDR1 is GTSNPN and CDR2 SVGIG (reference sequence). Between the trimmed V and J ends, which lost 0 bases and 2 bases, there was a span of 7 bases. The CDR3: CAWSVLGNYGYTF. CDR3 nucleotides: TGTGCCTGGAGTGTACTTGGAAACTATGGCTACACCTTC.

The genes are TRBV2 and TRBJ1-2, with 11 nucleotides matching TRBD1. The CDR3 has 14 residues. Per the germline V gene, CDR1 is SNHLY and CDR2 is FYNNEI. The V gene end was trimmed by 8 bases and the J gene end by 8 bases; junction bases not matched to a gene: 10. The CDR3 nucleotides are TGTGCCAGCGGCAGGGGACAGGGGGTAACCGGCTACACCTTC. Protein sequence: CASGRGQGVTGYTF.

The chain recombines TRBV5-6 with TRBJ2-1, with TRBD2 matching over 8 bases. The CDR3 has 13 residues. CDR1 is SGHDT, CDR2 YYEEEE, per germline. V trimming: 4 bases; J trimming: 5 bases; junction bases outside the gene matches: 2. The CDR3 DNA reads TGTGCCAGCAGCGGGGGACTAGACAATGAGCAGTTCTTC. This sequence encodes CASSGGLDNEQFF. The variable domain in full, completed from reference TRBV5-6 and TRBJ2-1, reads DAGVTQSPTHLIKTRGQQVTLRCSPKSGHDTVSWYQQALGQGPQFIFQYYEEEERQRGNFPDRFSGHQFPNYSSELNVNALLLGDSALYLCASSGGLDNEQFFGPGTRLTVL.

This clone was observed a single time. The rearrangement links TRBV10-2 to TRBJ2-1; a possible D gene is TRBD1 (6 bases). The CDR3 covers 17 residues. V was cut by 0 bases and J by 4 bases, with 16 bases left in between. Germline CDR1 WSHSY, CDR2 SAAADI. CDR3 protein: CASSESMQGPAYNEQFF. The DNA for the CDR3 is TGCGCCAGCAGTGAGTCGATGCAGGGGCCCGCTTACAATGAGCAGTTCTTC.

This chain links TRBV5-6 with TRBJ2-7; 9 bases fit TRBD2. The CDR3 is made up of 13 amino acids. Trimming at V came to 2 bases and at J to 6 bases, leaving 3 bases not matched to a gene. Germline CDR1 SGHDT, CDR2 YYEEEE. CDR3 region: CASSFAGGPEQYF. The CDR3 nucleotides are TGTGCCAGCAGCTTTGCGGGGGGGCCCGAGCAGTACTTC.

The chain recombines TRBV5-6 with TRBJ1-2; D gene ambiguous. Per germline, CDR1 SGHDT and CDR2 YYEEEE. V lost 1 base to trimming and J lost 8 bases, with 12 bases between them. The CDR3 extends over 13 amino acids. CDR3 protein: CASSLPTKDGYTF. CDR3 coding DNA: TGTGCCAGCAGCTTGCCCACCAAGGACGGCTACACCTTC.

Turning to this clone: Other DNA sequences in this specimen translate into the identical CDR3. The J gene is TRBJ2-5, the V gene TRBV6-6, with D uncertain. Germline V lookup: CDR1 MNHNY, CDR2 SVGAGI (reference sequence). Trimming cost V 3 bases and J 3 bases, with 5 bases left between them. The length of the CDR3 is 12 residues. Here the CDR3 reads CASSYGKETQYF. The CDR3 coding sequence is TGTGCCAGCAGTTATGGGAAAGAGACCCAGTACTTC.

This chain uses TRBV7-3 with TRBJ2-5; D unclear. This CDR3 comprises 14 residues. Germline loops: CDR1 SGHTA, CDR2 FQGTGA. Between the trimmed V and J ends, which lost 0 bases and 2 bases, there was a span of 7 bases. CDR3 bases: TGTGCCAGCAGCTTAACGGGGTCTCAAGAGACCCAGTACTTC. Translated, it gives CASSLTGSQETQYF.

Here the CDR3 DNA reads TGTGCCATCAGTGATCTGTTGGGCGGGGAGCTGTTTTTT. Its translation is CAISDLLGGELFF. The chain uses TRBV10-3 and TRBJ2-2; D remains unclear. This CDR3 is built from 13 residues. CDR1 is ENHRY and CDR2 is SYGVKD in the germline V gene. The V and J ends lost 3 bases and 7 bases respectively, with 9 bases between them.

The chain couples TRBV29-1 to TRBJ1-1, with a tentative D call TRBD1 (5 bases). CDR1 SQVTM and CDR2 ANQGSEA come from the germline V gene. V dropped 3 bases and J dropped 8 bases, with 16 bases sitting between them. The CDR3 contains 13 residues. The chain's CDR3 is CSVDSGEGSEAFF. The DNA of the CDR3 is TGCAGCGTTGATTCAGGCGAGGGGTCGGAAGCTTTCTTT.

CDR3 DNA: TGTGCCTACATAACGGGGGCTAAAAACAATGAGCAGTTCTTC. It yields the protein CAYITGAKNNEQFF. The chain combines TRBV30 with TRBJ2-1; D might be TRBD1 or TRBD2, each matching 6 bases. Trimming took off 7 bases at V and 5 bases at J, with 18 bases between the two ends. Germline CDR1 reads GTSNPN; CDR2 reads SVGIG (reference sequence). There are 14 residues in the CDR3.

The rearrangement links TRBV4-1 to TRBJ1-1; tentatively, D is TRBD1 (5 bases). This CDR3 has 14 residues. Trimming took off 1 base at V and 4 bases at J, with 10 bases between the two ends. In germline, CDR1 is MGHRA, CDR2 YSYEKL. CDR3 region: CASSQVGVVTEAFF. CDR3 coding DNA: TGCGCCAGCAGCCAAGTAGGGGTGGTCACTGAAGCTTTCTTT.

The chain carries TRBV9 and TRBJ2-7; D is ambiguous. Germline V gives CDR1 SGDLS, CDR2 YYNGEE. The CDR3 has 15 amino acids. The V end was cut by 6 bases, the J end by 1 base, with 17 bases between. CDR3 bases: TGTGCCAGCACCGTGGGTGTGGCAGCTTCCTACGAGCAGTACTTC. Its translation is CASTVGVAASYEQYF.

The J gene is TRBJ2-7, the V gene TRBV7-9; no definite D call. The CDR3 covers 12 residues. The V end was cut by 4 bases, the J end by 6 bases, with 10 bases between. CDR1 and CDR2 from the germline V gene are SEHNR and FQNEAQ (reference sequence). Here the CDR3 DNA reads TGTGCCAGCAGCTACCCCGGCCGCGAGCAGTACTTC. Amino acid sequence: CASSYPGREQYF.

About this clone: The same CDR3 can be traced to other DNA sequences in this sample. The chain employs TRBV29-1 and TRBJ1-1; maybe TRBD1 (6 bases). The CDR3 has 13 residues. Germline-derived CDR1 and CDR2 are SQVTM and ANQGSEA. Trimming took off 0 bases at V and 1 base at J, with 6 bases between the two ends. The chain's CDR3 is CSVEEGGNTEAFF. The CDR3 DNA reads as TGCAGCGTTGAAGAAGGGGGGAACACTGAAGCTTTCTTT.

The chain couples TRBV27 to TRBJ2-7; 7 bases are a match to TRBD1. Germline CDR1 reads MNHEY; CDR2 reads SMNVEV (reference sequence). The CDR3 covers 14 residues. J gave up 2 bases and V 4 bases, and 5 bases lay outside the gene matches. The CDR3 sequence is CASSSRDSAYEQYF. The CDR3 DNA sequence: TGTGCCAGCAGTTCCCGGGACAGCGCCTACGAGCAGTACTTC.

This sequence joins TRBV19 and TRBJ2-2; 7 bases map to TRBD2. The CDR3 is made up of 15 amino acids. The germline gives CDR1 LNHDA, CDR2 SQIVND (reference sequence). With V trimmed by 3 bases and J by 7 bases, 8 bases remained unmatched. DNA for the CDR3: TGTGCCAGTAGTATCCTGGGGGAGGGCATCGGGGAGCTGTTTTTT. Residues: CASSILGEGIGELFF. Filled out from reference TRBV19 and TRBJ2-2, the complete variable domain reads DGGITQSPKYLFRKEGQNVTLSCEQNLNHDAMYWYRQDPGQGLRLIYYSQIVNDFQKGDIAEGYSVSREKKESFPLTVTSAQKNPTAFYLCASSILGEGIGELFFGEGSRLTVL.

CDR3 loop: CASSWQVTGGYTF. The CDR3 DNA reads TGTGCCAGCAGTTGGCAGGTGACGGGTGGCTACACCTTC. The chain has TRBV27 and TRBJ1-2; unclear D gene. The CDR3 is 13 residues long. The germline V and J ends were trimmed by 4 bases and 7 bases, with 13 bases remaining between them. CDR1 is MNHEY and CDR2 is SMNVEV in the germline V gene (reference sequence).

V usage is TRBV7-2 and J usage is TRBJ2-1; D is possibly TRBD2 (6 bases). CDR1 and CDR2 (germline): SGHTA, FQGNSA. The CDR3 covers 15 residues. The V and J ends lost 1 base and 8 bases respectively, with 15 bases between them. The CDR3 sequence: CASSLGGFGSDEQFF. The CDR3 coding sequence is TGTGCCAGCAGCTTAGGAGGGTTCGGGAGCGATGAGCAGTTCTTC.

This chain uses TRBV11-2 with TRBJ2-2, with D possibly matching TRBD2 (6 bases). Germline V gene lookup returns CDR1 SGHAT and CDR2 FQNNGV. The CDR3 length is 15 residues. V lost 1 base to trimming and J lost 4 bases, with 10 bases between them. The CDR3 sequence is CASSLGGGVTGELFF. CDR3 in DNA: TGTGCCAGCAGCTTAGGCGGCGGGGTCACCGGGGAGCTGTTTTTT.

The rearrangement uses TRBV19 and TRBJ1-5; 9 bases agree with TRBD1. Trimming cost V 1 base and J 4 bases; bases outside gene matches: 8. The CDR3 extends over 17 amino acids. Germline V gives CDR1 LNHDA, CDR2 SQIVND (reference sequence). CDR3 sequence (DNA): TGTGCCAGTAGTATAGTATTCGGACAGGGGTGGAATCAGCCCCAGCATTTT. Its translation is CASSIVFGQGWNQPQHF.

The V and J genes are TRBV7-6 and TRBJ2-7, with D tentatively TRBD2 (5 bases). The CDR3 length is 14 residues. Germline lookup yields CDR1 SGHVS and CDR2 FNYEAQ. V lost 1 base and J 5 bases, leaving 12 bases between the germline ends. The CDR3 DNA sequence: TGTGCCAGCAGCTTAGAGCTAGCTGGGAACGAGCAGTACTTC. It encodes CASSLELAGNEQYF. Full variable domain (remainder filled in from reference TRBV7-6 and TRBJ2-7): GAGVSQSPRYKVTKRGQDVALRCDPISGHVSLYWYRQALGQGPEFLTYFNYEAQQDKSGLPNDRFSAERPEGSISTLTIQRTEQRDSAMYRCASSLELAGNEQYFGPGTRLTVT.

Points on this clone: Sequence at one end of the junction differs from germline and may be a read error. CDR3 in DNA: TGCGCCAGCAGCCAAGCGATCAGATACGAGCAGTACTTC. Translation: CASSQAIRYEQYF. The rearrangement uses TRBV7-9 and TRBJ2-7, with D unclear. Germline-derived CDR1 and CDR2 are SEHNR and FQNEAQ (reference sequence). The CDR3 covers 13 residues.

This clone has a handful of counts. This chain links TRBV29-1 with TRBJ1-1, with D possibly TRBD1 on 5 matching bases. Germline CDR1 is SQVTM and CDR2 is ANQGSEA. The CDR3 runs 13 residues. V was trimmed by 6 bases and J by 3 bases, leaving 14 bases between them. This CDR3 is CSVPGMGDTEAFF. The CDR3 nucleotides read TGCAGCGTACCCGGAATGGGGGACACTGAAGCTTTCTTT.

As for this clone: The junction departs from germline at one end; a sequencing error may be responsible. Other DNA sequences within the sample encode an identical CDR3. This chain uses TRBV7-9 with TRBJ2-7, with 8 bases matching TRBD2. The length of the CDR3 is 16 residues. Germline CDR1 SEHNR, CDR2 FQNEAQ (reference sequence). DNA for the CDR3: TGTGCCAGCAGCTTAGGTGGGGGACTAGAGGTCTCCGAGCAGTATTTC. This sequence encodes CASSLGGGLEVSEQYF.